The clone carrying this T cell receptor (beta chain) was counted a few times. Its target is unknown. Noted time point: patch test 2, 6 weeks after DPC sensitization. Treatment denoted: therapeutic diphenylcyclopropenone sensitization with weekly scalp DPC. TCRdb passed the RACE reads through MiXCR, listing each CDR3 protein once. The sample has under 450,000 distinct CDR3 sequences; about 6% are singletons. These data come from a study of human T cells and chemical hapten exposure. Trimming stripped 0 bases from V and 3 bases from J, with 9 bases between. CDR1 and CDR2 (germline): LGHNA, YSLEER. The CDR3 has 15 amino acids. Study-level results: The number of TCRs over 1 in 1000 frequency stayed unchanged after DPC. There were significantly more large CDR3 similarity clusters among expanded TCRs than among controls.

This specimen consisted of whole blood, obtained in connection with sensitization to the hapten diphenylcyclopropenone (DPC). This chain links TRBV4-3 with TRBJ1-3; D call uncertain. This clonotype originated in a woman under 30 with alopecia areata. Some clones in this sample may be carry-over from other donors' samples. The DNA of the CDR3 is TGCGCCAGCAGCCAAGATCCCCTCGGTGGAAACACCATATATTTT. Its translation: CASSQDPLGGNTIYF.